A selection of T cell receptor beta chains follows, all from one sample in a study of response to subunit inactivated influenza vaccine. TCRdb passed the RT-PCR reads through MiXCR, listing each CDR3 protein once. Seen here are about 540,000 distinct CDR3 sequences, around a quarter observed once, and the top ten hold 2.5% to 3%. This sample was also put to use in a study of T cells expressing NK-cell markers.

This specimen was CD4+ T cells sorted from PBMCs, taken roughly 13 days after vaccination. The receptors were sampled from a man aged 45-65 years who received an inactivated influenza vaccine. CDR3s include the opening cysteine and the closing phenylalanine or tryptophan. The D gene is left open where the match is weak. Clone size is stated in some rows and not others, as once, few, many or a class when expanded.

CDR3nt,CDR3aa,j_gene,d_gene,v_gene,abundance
TGCAGTGCTAGGTCTGGGCGGACCTATGGCTACACCTTC,CSARSGRTYGYTF,TRBJ1-2,NA,TRBV20-1,NA
TGTGCCAGCAGCTTACAGGGGGCGAGTAATGAAAAACTGTTTTTT,CASSLQGASNEKLFF,TRBJ1-4,TRBD1,TRBV7-8,few
TGCAGTGCTAGAGGGACGGGACAGGGGGCTTCCTACGAGCAGTACTTC,CSARGTGQGASYEQYF,TRBJ2-7,TRBD1,TRBV20-1,many
TGTGCCAGCAGCCGGGACAGTCTCCGGAATCAGCCCCAGCATTTT,CASSRDSLRNQPQHF,TRBJ1-5,TRBD1,TRBV5-6,few
TGTGCCAGCAGTTTAGGACAGGGGAACACCCTCCACTTT,CASSLGQGNTLHF,TRBJ1-6,TRBD1,TRBV12-3/TRBV12-4,NA
TGTGCCAGCAGCCCGACGGCAGGGGGCTCCTACAATGAGCAGTTCTTC,CASSPTAGGSYNEQFF,TRBJ2-1,TRBD1,TRBV7-6,few
TGCAGTGCTAGACACAGGTCGAGGGAAACCCAGTACTTC,CSARHRSRETQYF,TRBJ2-5,NA,TRBV20-1,many
TGCAGCGCCGAGTTCCCGGCAGGCACAGATACGCAGTATTTT,CSAEFPAGTDTQYF,TRBJ2-3,NA,TRBV29-1,many
TGTGCCACCAGTGATAGGTCAGCTAACGGAGGCTACGAGCAGTACTTC,CATSDRSANGGYEQYF,TRBJ2-7,NA,TRBV24-1,few
TGTGCCACCCTTCAAAGGGCCGGGGAGCTGTTTTTT,CATLQRAGELFF,TRBJ2-2,NA,TRBV28,once
TGTGCCACCAGTGACTCCATCCGGGACAGGGGAGCAGATACGCAGTATTTT,CATSDSIRDRGADTQYF,TRBJ2-3,TRBD1,TRBV24-1,few
TGTGCCAGCAGTTTTACGTGGGGGGGCTCAGATACGCAGTATTTT,CASSFTWGGSDTQYF,TRBJ2-3,NA,TRBV6-2/TRBV6-3,few
TGTGCCAGCAGCCAAGAAGGTTTCGCATCGCGAGAGACCGGGGAGCTGTTTTTT,CASSQEGFASRETGELFF,TRBJ2-2,NA,TRBV3-1,few